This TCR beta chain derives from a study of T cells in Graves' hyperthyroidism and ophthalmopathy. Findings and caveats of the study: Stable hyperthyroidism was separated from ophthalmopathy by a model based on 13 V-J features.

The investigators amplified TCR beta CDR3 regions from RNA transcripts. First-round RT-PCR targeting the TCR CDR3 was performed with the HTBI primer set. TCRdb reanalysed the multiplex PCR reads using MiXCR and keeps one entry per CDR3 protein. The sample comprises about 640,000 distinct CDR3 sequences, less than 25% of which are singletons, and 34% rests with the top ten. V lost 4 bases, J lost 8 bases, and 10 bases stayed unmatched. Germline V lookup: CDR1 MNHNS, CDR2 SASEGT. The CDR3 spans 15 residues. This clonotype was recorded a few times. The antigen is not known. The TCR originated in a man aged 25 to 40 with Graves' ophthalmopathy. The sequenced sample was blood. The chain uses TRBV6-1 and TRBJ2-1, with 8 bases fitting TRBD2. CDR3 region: CASSARSGRGDEQFF. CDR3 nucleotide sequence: TGTGCCAGCAGTGCGCGGAGCGGGAGAGGCGATGAGCAGTTCTTC.